What follows are 17 T cell receptor beta chains derived from one specimen sequenced in a study of CD8 T cells in acute hepatitis C reinfection. Generated by immunoSEQ multiplex PCR, the TCRdb table keeps only in-frame clones and is missing some. Of around 34,000 clones in the sample, approximately 87% were seen once. Time point meaning: naive CD8 control sorted from an acute-time-point sample. Sequenced sample: naive CD8+ T cells from PBMCs. The receptors here all came from a man aged 30 to 39 with chronic hepatitis C.

This chain connects TRBV27 to TRBJ1-2, with 8 bases fitting TRBD1. Trimming took 5 bases from V and 2 from J; bases not matched to a gene: 7. From germline, CDR1 is MNHEY and CDR2 SMNVEV (reference sequence). This CDR3 is built from 15 residues. The CDR3 coding sequence is TGTGCCAGCAGTCCGAGGACAGGGCCGAACTATGGCTACACCTTC. It is translated as CASSPRTGPNYGYTF.

This chain connects TRBV29-1 to TRBJ1-2; D unclear. Trimming pared 2 bases from V and 3 bases from J, leaving 7 bases between. From germline, CDR1 is SQVTM and CDR2 ANQGSEA. The CDR3 covers 12 residues. The DNA for the CDR3 is TGCAGCGTTGAACACGCCTACTATGGCTACACCTTC. Its translation is CSVEHAYYGYTF.

This clone was detected a few times. The chain recombines TRBV11-2 with TRBJ2-7; 9 bases agree with TRBD2. The length of the CDR3 is 14 residues. Germline V lookup: CDR1 SGHAT, CDR2 FQNNGV. The V segment lost 6 bases and the J segment 0 bases; nucleotides outside the gene matches: 3. CDR3 bases: TGTGCCAGCAGAGGTAGCGGGAGCTCCTACGAGCAGTACTTC. Translated: CASRGSGSSYEQYF.

The chain is built from TRBV19 and TRBJ2-1; tentatively, D is TRBD1 or TRBD2 (6 bases each). CDR3 length equals 14 residues. The V gene lost 4 bases and the J gene lost 4 bases, with 11 bases spanning the gap. The germline V gene has CDR1 LNHDA and CDR2 SQIVND (reference sequence). The CDR3 sequence is CASSTGAGYNEQFF. The CDR3 DNA follows: TGTGCCAGTAGTACGGGGGCCGGTTACAATGAGCAGTTCTTC.

The rearrangement links TRBV30 to TRBJ1-1; D call uncertain. Germline CDR1 GTSNPN, CDR2 SVGIG (reference sequence). The ends were cut back, 0 bases at V and 0 bases at J, with 5 bases in the middle. The CDR3 contains 13 residues. The CDR3 nucleotides read TGTGCCTGGAGTGTAGGTCTGAACACTGAAGCTTTCTTT. Residues: CAWSVGLNTEAFF.

The chain combines TRBV28 with TRBJ1-1, with a possible D match to TRBD1 (6 bases). Trimming shortened V by 5 bases and J by 4 bases, and 14 bases separated the two germline ends. From germline, CDR1 is MDHEN and CDR2 SYDVKM. The CDR3 sequence is 14 residues long. The CDR3 sequence is CASSPWGGGTEAFF. CDR3 nucleotides: TGTGCCAGCAGTCCATGGGGGGGCGGCACTGAAGCTTTCTTT.

The genes are TRBV27 and TRBJ2-7, with D possibly matching TRBD2 (6 bases). Germline assignment: CDR1 MNHEY and CDR2 SMNVEV (reference sequence). Deletions cut 1 base from V and 4 bases from J, with 14 bases between. CDR3 length equals 15 residues. Here the CDR3 reads CASSLWGGTSYEQYF. CDR3 bases: TGTGCCAGCAGTTTATGGGGCGGGACCTCTTACGAGCAGTACTTC.

This clone was seen just once. V is TRBV19 and J is TRBJ2-5, with D maybe TRBD1 (6 bases). This CDR3 contains 13 residues. Germline V gives CDR1 LNHDA, CDR2 SQIVND (reference sequence). Trimming left V 9 bases short and J 1 base short, with 12 bases between. The CDR3 here is CASASGAQETQYF. CDR3 nucleotides: TGTGCCAGCGCTTCAGGGGCCCAAGAGACCCAGTACTTC.

The rearrangement joins TRBV4-2 to TRBJ2-1; D is perhaps TRBD2 (6 bases). V lost 0 bases to trimming and J lost 8 bases, with 29 bases between them. Germline-derived CDR1 and CDR2 are LGHNA and YNFKEQ. The CDR3 is made up of 20 amino acids. DNA of the CDR3: TGTGCCAGCAGCCAAGATTTGGCCGGGAGATATGCGACGGGGGACGATGAGCAGTTCTTC. Amino acids: CASSQDLAGRYATGDDEQFF.

This chain joins TRBV7-9 and TRBJ1-1; D unresolved. CDR1 and CDR2 (germline): SEHNR, FQNEAQ (reference sequence). Trimming took off 3 bases at V and 3 bases at J, with 5 bases between the two ends. This CDR3 has 12 residues. The CDR3 reads CASSFIYTEAFF. In nucleotides, the CDR3 is TGTGCCAGCAGCTTCATTTACACTGAAGCTTTCTTT.

This rearrangement joins TRBV10-2 to TRBJ2-1; D ambiguous. The germline CDR1 and CDR2 sequences are WSHSY and SAAADI. This CDR3 is 14 amino acids long. The ends were cut back, 3 bases at V and 8 bases at J, with 14 bases in the middle. The CDR3 protein is CASSDRNFDDEQFF. CDR3 coding DNA: TGCGCCAGCAGTGACAGAAACTTTGACGATGAGCAGTTCTTC.

This chain connects TRBV5-4 to TRBJ1-4; D not certain. The CDR3 extends over 14 amino acids. Germline V gene data show CDR1 as SGHNT and CDR2 as YYREEE (reference sequence). Trimming pared 0 bases from V and 8 bases from J, leaving 11 bases between. CDR3 amino acids: CASSLGEEREKLFF. CDR3 nucleotide sequence: TGTGCCAGCAGCTTGGGCGAGGAAAGAGAAAAACTGTTTTTT. Combining the CDR3 with reference TRBV5-4 and TRBJ1-4 gives the whole variable domain ETGVTQSPTHLIKTRGQQVTLRCSSQSGHNTVSWYQQALGQGPQFIFQYYREEENGRGNFPPRFSGLQFPNYSSELNVNALELDDSALYLCASSLGEEREKLFFGSGTQLSVL.

The CDR3 DNA is TGTGCCTGGAGTGTAGCGGGGGATACGCAGTATTTT. It is translated as CAWSVAGDTQYF. The chain carries TRBV30 and TRBJ2-3; 7 nucleotides match TRBD2. This CDR3 has 12 residues. V was clipped by 0 bases and J by 6 bases; unmatched bases: 0. Germline V gene sequence: CDR1 GTSNPN, CDR2 SVGIG (reference sequence).

The count of this clone is one. The chain links TRBV9 to TRBJ2-1; TRBD2 aligns across 7 bases. V lost 0 bases and J lost 0; bases outside the gene matches: 3. Germline values: CDR1 SGDLS, CDR2 YYNGEE. The CDR3 length is 16 residues. This CDR3 is CASSVETGGSYNEQFF. The CDR3 DNA reads TGTGCCAGCAGCGTAGAGACGGGAGGCTCCTACAATGAGCAGTTCTTC.

J is TRBJ1-2 and V is TRBV4-3; D remains ambiguous. The CDR3 sequence is 15 residues long. V dropped 1 base and J dropped 0 bases, with 9 bases sitting between them. Germline V gene data show CDR1 as LGHNA and CDR2 as YSLEER. The CDR3 sequence: CASSQVLGSNYGYTF. The CDR3, as DNA: TGCGCCAGCAGCCAAGTATTGGGATCTAACTATGGCTACACCTTC.

The chain uses TRBV19 and TRBJ2-1; the D is unclear. V was clipped by 1 base and J by 7 bases, with 5 bases between them. Per germline, CDR1 LNHDA and CDR2 SQIVND (reference sequence). The CDR3 consists of 12 residues. The DNA of the CDR3 is TGTGCCAGTAGTATAGGGCAGAATGAGCAGTTCTTC. This encodes CASSIGQNEQFF.

This clone was seen once. The chain links TRBV19 to TRBJ2-7; no clear D gene. In germline, CDR1 is LNHDA, CDR2 SQIVND (reference sequence). The CDR3 extends over 13 amino acids. V lost 0 bases to trimming and J lost 1 base, with 4 bases between them. CDR3: CASSIDGSYEQYF. CDR3 DNA sequence: TGTGCCAGTAGTATAGACGGGTCCTACGAGCAGTACTTC.